One sample yielded the 22 T cell receptor beta chains listed below, sequenced in a study of cytomegalovirus exposure and HLA in healthy donors. The primer mix had 60 Vbeta and 13 Jbeta primers. The method was immunoSEQ multiplex PCR; TCRdb's version includes in-frame clones alone and lacks a portion of them. The table lists under 200,000 clones, approximately 80% of them singletons. Sample: PBMCs. The origin of the receptors is a woman in her thirties or forties in good health and CMV-seropositive.

V and J are TRBV5-1 and TRBJ2-2, with 9 bases fitting TRBD1. Germline V gives CDR1 SGHRS, CDR2 YFSETQ. The length of the CDR3 is 18 residues. V lost 4 bases to trimming and J lost 4 bases; unmatched junction nucleotides: 14. This CDR3 reads CASSVTAGDRVTTGELFF. DNA for the CDR3: TGCGCCAGCAGCGTAACGGCCGGGGACAGGGTGACCACCGGGGAGCTGTTTTTT.

The chain uses TRBV27 and TRBJ2-1; 9 bases match TRBD1. Trimming took 6 bases from V and 9 from J; bases not matched to a gene: 6. The CDR3 is made up of 13 amino acids. Germline V gives CDR1 MNHEY, CDR2 SMNVEV (reference sequence). CDR3 sequence (DNA): TGTGCCAGCAGCTTTACAGGGGGCGGTGAGCAGTTCTTC. Amino acids: CASSFTGGGEQFF.

The genes are TRBV23-1 and TRBJ1-3; D might be TRBD1 (5 bases). TRBV23-1 carries the ORF label, with uncertain function. Deletions cut 2 bases from V and 5 bases from J, with 16 bases between. The CDR3 sequence is 16 residues long. This chain's CDR3 is CASSQPTGGARNTIYF. CDR3 DNA: TGCGCCAGCAGTCAACCGACTGGTGGGGCACGAAACACCATATATTTT.

The rearrangement joins TRBV4-1 to TRBJ1-4; TRBD1 might be the D (6 bases). The CDR3 is 15 residues long. Trimming removed 1 base from V and 4 bases from J, with 10 bases in between. Germline V CDR1 and CDR2: MGHRA, YSYEKL. CDR3 sequence: CASSQVGTLNEKLFF. CDR3 coding DNA: TGCGCCAGCAGCCAAGTAGGGACACTTAATGAAAAACTGTTTTTT.

The chain has TRBV6-1 and TRBJ2-7, with a weak D call TRBD2 (6 bases). Germline V gene lookup returns CDR1 MNHNS and CDR2 SASEGT. The CDR3 covers 13 residues. V gave up 3 bases and J gave up 2 bases, with 8 bases separating them. CDR3 protein: CASSEGGPYEQYF. The CDR3 DNA sequence: TGTGCCAGCAGTGAGGGGGGTCCCTACGAGCAGTACTTC.

With respect to this clone: Other nucleotide sequences from this sample produce the same CDR3. This CDR3 is CSVDRGNTEAFF. The CDR3 coding sequence is TGCAGCGTTGACAGGGGGAACACTGAAGCTTTCTTT. The chain links TRBV29-1 to TRBJ1-1, with a possible D match to TRBD1 (6 bases). In germline, CDR1 is SQVTM, CDR2 ANQGSEA. The CDR3 runs to 12 residues. V was cut by 3 bases and J by 1 base, with 6 bases left in between.

This chain uses TRBV5-1 with TRBJ1-2; perhaps TRBD1 as D (5 bases). Germline V CDR1 and CDR2: SGHRS, YFSETQ. The length of the CDR3 is 13 residues. V lost 4 bases and J lost 6, with 13 bases in between. The CDR3 is CASSTVGENGYTF. DNA of the CDR3: TGCGCCAGCAGCACCGTAGGGGAAAATGGCTACACCTTC.

The chain combines TRBV7-2 with TRBJ2-3; 8 bases map to TRBD2. This CDR3 contains 16 residues. Unmatched junction bases numbered 7, after V lost 5 bases and J lost 0 bases. Germline-derived CDR1 and CDR2 are SGHTA and FQGNSA. The CDR3 DNA reads TGTGCCAGCAGCCCGCGGGTAGCGGGGAGCACAGATACGCAGTATTTT. It is translated as CASSPRVAGSTDTQYF.

The rearrangement links TRBV15 to TRBJ2-1, with TRBD1 matching over 7 bases. The CDR3 is made up of 15 amino acids. Trimming removed 0 bases from V and 3 bases from J; junction bases left unmatched: 2. Per germline, CDR1 LNHNV and CDR2 YYDKDF (reference sequence). CDR3 region: CATSREQGVYNEQFF. CDR3 nucleotide sequence: TGTGCCACCAGCAGAGAGCAGGGGGTCTACAATGAGCAGTTCTTC.

The rearrangement joins TRBV5-1 to TRBJ1-4; TRBD1 matches 8 bases. This CDR3 is 15 amino acids long. V shed 5 bases, J shed 4 bases, and the junction held 7 bases outside the gene matches. The germline gives CDR1 SGHRS, CDR2 YFSETQ. The CDR3 nucleotides read TGCGCCAGCAGTTGGACAGGGCTGGGTAATGAAAAACTGTTTTTT. It is translated as CASSWTGLGNEKLFF.

This clone was observed a single time. The chain uses TRBV6-5 and TRBJ1-2; D gene unclear. The CDR3 is 13 residues long. The V gene lost 4 bases and the J gene lost 4 bases, with 10 bases spanning the gap. The germline gives CDR1 MNHEY, CDR2 SVGAGI. CDR3 residues: CASSLSRSYGYTF. The CDR3 DNA follows: TGTGCCAGCAGTTTATCCAGAAGCTATGGCTACACCTTC.

The chain employs TRBV18 and TRBJ2-2; TRBD2 agrees at 7 bases. CDR3 length equals 16 residues. Germline V gene sequence: CDR1 KGHSH, CDR2 LQKENI. The J segment lost 1 base and the V segment lost 3 bases, leaving 5 bases of the junction unmatched. DNA of the CDR3: TGTGCCAGCTCACCCCCAGGCGGGAGGAACACCGGGGAGCTGTTTTTT. Its protein is CASSPPGGRNTGELFF.

The genes are TRBV19 and TRBJ2-1; 11 bases map to TRBD2. Looked up from germline, CDR1 is LNHDA and CDR2 is SQIVND (reference sequence). Trimming cost V 5 bases and J 2 bases; bases outside gene matches: 5. The CDR3 totals 16 residues. The CDR3 protein is CASSLLSGGAYNEQFF. CDR3 coding DNA: TGTGCCAGTAGTCTTCTTAGCGGGGGGGCCTACAATGAGCAGTTCTTC.

V usage is TRBV10-3 and J usage is TRBJ1-2; 9 bases fit TRBD1. The CDR3 is made up of 16 amino acids. V lost 3 bases to trimming and J lost 0 bases; unmatched junction nucleotides: 5. Per germline, CDR1 ENHRY and CDR2 SYGVKD. The DNA of the CDR3 is TGTGCCATCAGTGATTTTACAGGGGGCCCTAACTATGGCTACACCTTC. Its protein product is CAISDFTGGPNYGYTF.

The CDR3 DNA sequence: TGTGCCAGCAGTTTATTGAAGCGGGGAAGATACGAGCAGTACTTC. Translated, it gives CASSLLKRGRYEQYF. This sequence joins TRBV28 and TRBJ2-7, with 7 bases aligning to TRBD2. CDR1 is MDHEN and CDR2 is SYDVKM in the germline V gene. The CDR3 sequence is 15 residues long. The junction had 7 bases not matched to a gene; V was cut back by 1 base and J by 4 bases.

The rearrangement uses TRBV29-1 and TRBJ2-7; TRBD2 matches 7 bases. Germline loops: CDR1 SQVTM, CDR2 ANQGSEA. V trimming: 2 bases; J trimming: 2 bases; junction bases outside the gene matches: 3. CDR3 length equals 13 residues. CDR3 coding DNA: TGCAGCGTTGAAATTCGGGGGGCCTACGAGCAGTACTTC. Protein product: CSVEIRGAYEQYF.

CDR3 amino acids: CAWADRAIREAFF. The CDR3 coding sequence is TGTGCCTGGGCCGACAGGGCTATCCGGGAAGCTTTCTTT. The chain is built from TRBV30 and TRBJ1-1; 7 nucleotides line up with TRBD1. The CDR3 is 13 residues long. Trimming took 5 bases from V and 8 from J; bases not matched to a gene: 11. Germline V gives CDR1 GTSNPN, CDR2 SVGIG (reference sequence).

The chain employs TRBV30 and TRBJ2-4; D might be TRBD2 (6 bases). Germline loops: CDR1 GTSNPN, CDR2 SVGIG (reference sequence). This CDR3 has 14 amino acids. V dropped 2 bases and J dropped 7 bases, with 15 bases sitting between them. The CDR3 nucleotides are TGTGCCTGGAGTATCGGGGACTTTATGAACATTCAGTACTTC. Its translation is CAWSIGDFMNIQYF. Drawing the rest from reference TRBV30 and TRBJ2-4, the complete variable domain is SQTIHQWPATLVQPVGSPLSLECTVEGTSNPNLYWYRQAAGRGLQLLFYSVGIGQISSEVPQNLSASRPQDRQFILSSKKLLLSDSGFYLCAWSIGDFMNIQYFGAGTRLSVL.

The CDR3 DNA is TGTGCCAGCAGCTCTACTAGCGGGGGGAGGGGATTCATAAAGACCCAGTACTTC. It is translated as CASSSTSGGRGFIKTQYF. This rearrangement joins TRBV7-2 to TRBJ2-5; 12 nucleotides align to TRBD2. The CDR3 has 18 amino acids. Trimming took 4 bases from V and 6 from J; bases not matched to a gene: 15. Germline CDR1 and CDR2: SGHTA and FQGNSA.

This sequence joins TRBV29-1 and TRBJ2-3, with TRBD2 identical over 9 bases. CDR1 is SQVTM, CDR2 ANQGSEA, per germline. The trim removed 2 bases at V and 5 bases at J, leaving 17 bases unmatched. The CDR3 totals 18 residues. CDR3 DNA sequence: TGCAGCGTTGAAAGATGGCGGGAGGGCACCTATTCGGTAGATACGCAGTATTTT. This gives the protein CSVERWREGTYSVDTQYF.

This clone has just one count. The chain combines TRBV7-2 with TRBJ2-1, with 11 positions matching TRBD2. V dropped 6 bases and J dropped 3; count of bases not matched to a gene: 7. The germline V gene has CDR1 SGHTA and CDR2 FQGNSA. This CDR3 contains 16 residues. CDR3 amino acids: CASRVPGTSGYNEQFF. Written as DNA, the CDR3 is TGTGCCAGCAGGGTGCCGGGGACTAGCGGCTACAATGAGCAGTTCTTC.

This clone was seen many times. V usage is TRBV4-3 and J usage is TRBJ1-1, with 8 bases aligning to TRBD1. Germline V CDR1 and CDR2: LGHNA, YSLEER. Trimming took 4 bases from V and 1 from J; bases not matched to a gene: 8. The CDR3 consists of 16 residues. In DNA form, the CDR3 reads TGCGCCAGCAGCCCATTCAGGGGGCCTAAGAACACTGAAGCTTTCTTT. Residues: CASSPFRGPKNTEAFF.